The subject of this entry is one T cell receptor beta chain. The antigen is undetermined. TCRdb re-analysed the reads in MiXCR, keeping a single row per CDR3 protein. The profile covers about 700,000 distinct CDR3 sequences, with around 30% appearing a single time and roughly 18% taken by the ten largest. The source of the sample is a study of T cell repertoires in cytomegalovirus infection. The receptor's source is a human donor in good health (CMV status not recorded). Some clones in this sample may be carry-over from other donors' samples. The sequencing here drew on cultured PBMCs, taken from culture after CMV antigen stimulation.

The CDR3 sequence is CATSDLISAGLTEAFF. DNA of the CDR3: TGTGCCACCAGTGATTTGATAAGCGCGGGACTCACTGAAGCTTTCTTT. The chain carries TRBV24-1 and TRBJ1-1, with TRBD1 as a possible D gene (5 bases). The CDR3 is 16 amino acids. Between the trimmed V and J ends, which lost 0 bases and 4 bases, there was a span of 14 bases. CDR1 KGHDR and CDR2 SFDVKD come from the germline V gene.